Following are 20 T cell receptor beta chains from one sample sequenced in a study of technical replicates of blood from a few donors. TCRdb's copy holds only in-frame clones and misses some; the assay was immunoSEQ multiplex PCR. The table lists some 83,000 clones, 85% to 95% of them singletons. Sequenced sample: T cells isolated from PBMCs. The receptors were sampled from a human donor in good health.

The CDR3 DNA is TGTGCCAGCAGCTTCGATGACAGCCCACAAGAGACCCAGTACTTC. It yields the protein CASSFDDSPQETQYF. The chain combines TRBV7-9 with TRBJ2-5; TRBD1 is a possible D gene (5 bases). The ends were cut back, 3 bases at V and 2 bases at J, with 13 bases in the middle. From germline, CDR1 is SEHNR and CDR2 FQNEAQ (reference sequence). This CDR3 spans 15 amino acids.

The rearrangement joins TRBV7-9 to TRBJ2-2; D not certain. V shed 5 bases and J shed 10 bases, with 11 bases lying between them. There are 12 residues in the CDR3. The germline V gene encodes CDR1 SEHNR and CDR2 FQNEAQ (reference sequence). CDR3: CASSQNGPELFF. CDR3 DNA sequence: TGTGCCAGCAGCCAAAACGGTCCGGAGCTGTTTTTT.

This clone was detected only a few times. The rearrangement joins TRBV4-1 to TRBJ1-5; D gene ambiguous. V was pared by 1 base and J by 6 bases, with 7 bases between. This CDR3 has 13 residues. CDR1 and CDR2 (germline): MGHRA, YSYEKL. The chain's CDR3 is CASSQGEGQPQHF. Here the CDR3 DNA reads TGCGCCAGCAGCCAAGGGGAGGGTCAGCCCCAGCATTTT.

CDR3 sequence reads: CASSPISGTGNEKLFF. DNA of the CDR3: TGTGCCAGCTCACCAATATCCGGGACAGGGAATGAAAAACTGTTTTTT. The gene calls are TRBV18 and TRBJ1-4; 9 bases agree with TRBD1. V lost 2 bases to trimming and J lost 5 bases; unmatched junction nucleotides: 6. There are 16 residues in the CDR3. Germline loops: CDR1 KGHSH, CDR2 LQKENI.

The CDR3 region has the DNA TGTGCCAGCAGCAGCCGCAGTCTAAGCGCTGGGGCCAACGTCCTGACTTTC. Amino acid sequence: CASSSRSLSAGANVLTF. This sequence joins TRBV5-5 and TRBJ2-6; D remains ambiguous. The CDR3 consists of 17 residues. The V end lost 4 bases, the J end lost 2 bases, and 16 bases lay between the germline ends. Germline CDR1 reads SGHKS; CDR2 reads YYEKEE (reference sequence). Drawing the rest from reference TRBV5-5 and TRBJ2-6, the complete variable domain is DAGVTQSPTHLIKTRGQQVTLRCSPISGHKSVSWYQQVLGQGPQFIFQYYEKEERGRGNFPDRFSARQFPNYSSELNVNALLLGDSALYLCASSSRSLSAGANVLTFGAGSRLTVL.

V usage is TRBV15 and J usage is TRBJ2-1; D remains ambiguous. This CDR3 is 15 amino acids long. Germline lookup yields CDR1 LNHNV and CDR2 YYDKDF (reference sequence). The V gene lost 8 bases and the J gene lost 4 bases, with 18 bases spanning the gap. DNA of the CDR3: TGTGCCACCGCCGAAGAGGCGGAAAATTACAATGAGCAGTTCTTC. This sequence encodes CATAEEAENYNEQFF.

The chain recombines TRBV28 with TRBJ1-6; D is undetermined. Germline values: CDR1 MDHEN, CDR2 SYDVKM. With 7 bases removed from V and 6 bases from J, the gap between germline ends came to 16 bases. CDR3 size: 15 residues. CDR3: CASKLSTRFNSPLHF. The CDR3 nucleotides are TGTGCCAGCAAGTTATCTACCCGTTTTAATTCACCCCTCCACTTT.

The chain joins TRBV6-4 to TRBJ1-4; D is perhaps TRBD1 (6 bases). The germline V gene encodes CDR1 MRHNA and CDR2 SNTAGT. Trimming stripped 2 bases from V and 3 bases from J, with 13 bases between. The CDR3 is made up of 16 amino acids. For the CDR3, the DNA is TGTGCCAGCAGTGACACTTTAGGGGGTTCTAATGAAAAACTGTTTTTT. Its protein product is CASSDTLGGSNEKLFF.

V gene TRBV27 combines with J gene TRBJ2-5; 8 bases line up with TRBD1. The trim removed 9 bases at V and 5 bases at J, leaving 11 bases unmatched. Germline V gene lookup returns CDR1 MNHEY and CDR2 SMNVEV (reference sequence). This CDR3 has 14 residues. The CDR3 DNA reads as TGTGCCAGTAGGGGGCAGGGGGCTTTGGAGACCCAGTACTTC. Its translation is CASRGQGALETQYF.

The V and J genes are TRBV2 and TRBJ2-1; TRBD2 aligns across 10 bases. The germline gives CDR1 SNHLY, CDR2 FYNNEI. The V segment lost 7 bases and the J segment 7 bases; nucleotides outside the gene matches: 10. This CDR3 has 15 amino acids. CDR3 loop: CASTPLAGTINEQFF. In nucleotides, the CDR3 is TGTGCCAGCACCCCACTAGCGGGGACGATTAATGAGCAGTTCTTC.

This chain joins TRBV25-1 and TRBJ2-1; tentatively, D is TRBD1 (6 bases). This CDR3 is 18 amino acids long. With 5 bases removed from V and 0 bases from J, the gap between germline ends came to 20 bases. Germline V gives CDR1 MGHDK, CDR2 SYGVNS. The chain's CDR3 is CASSPWGLPGGSYNEQFF. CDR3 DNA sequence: TGTGCCAGCAGTCCGTGGGGGCTCCCGGGTGGCTCCTACAATGAGCAGTTCTTC. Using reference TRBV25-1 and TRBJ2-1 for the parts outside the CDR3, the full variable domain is EADIYQTPRYLVIGTGKKITLECSQTMGHDKMYWYQQDPGMELHLIHYSYGVNSTEKGDLSSESTVSRIRTEHFPLTLESARPSHTSQYLCASSPWGLPGGSYNEQFFGPGTRLTVL.

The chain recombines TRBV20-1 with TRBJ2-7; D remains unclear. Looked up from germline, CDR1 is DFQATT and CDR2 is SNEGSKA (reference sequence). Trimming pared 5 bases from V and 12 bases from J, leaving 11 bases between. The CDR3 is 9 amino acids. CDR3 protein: CSAPEVRYF. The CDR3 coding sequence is TGCAGTGCTCCAGAGGTCCGGTACTTC.

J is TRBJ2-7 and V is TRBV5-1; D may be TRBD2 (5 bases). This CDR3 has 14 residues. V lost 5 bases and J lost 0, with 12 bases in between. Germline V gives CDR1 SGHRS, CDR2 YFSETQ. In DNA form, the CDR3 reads TGCGCCAGCAGGCGGTCCGGGGTCTCCTACGAGCAGTACTTC. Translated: CASRRSGVSYEQYF.

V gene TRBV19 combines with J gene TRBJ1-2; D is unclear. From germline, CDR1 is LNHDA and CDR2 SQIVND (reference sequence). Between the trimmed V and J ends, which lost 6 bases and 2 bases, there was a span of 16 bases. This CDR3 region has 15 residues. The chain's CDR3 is CASRTRDLTNYGYTF. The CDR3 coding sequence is TGTGCCAGTAGGACCCGGGATCTCACCAACTATGGCTACACCTTC.

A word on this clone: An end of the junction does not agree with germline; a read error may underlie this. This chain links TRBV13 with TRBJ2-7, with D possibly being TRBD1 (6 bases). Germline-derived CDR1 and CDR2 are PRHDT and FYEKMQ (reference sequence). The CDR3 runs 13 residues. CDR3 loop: CASNLQGSYEQYF. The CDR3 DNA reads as TGTGCCAGCAACTTACAGGGCTCCTACGAGCAGTACTTC.

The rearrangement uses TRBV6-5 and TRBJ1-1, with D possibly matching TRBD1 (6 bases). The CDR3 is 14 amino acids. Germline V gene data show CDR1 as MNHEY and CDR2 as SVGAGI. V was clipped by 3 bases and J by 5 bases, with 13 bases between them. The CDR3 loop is CASSYTGLGTEAFF. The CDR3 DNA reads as TGTGCCAGCAGTTATACAGGGCTGGGGACTGAAGCTTTCTTT.

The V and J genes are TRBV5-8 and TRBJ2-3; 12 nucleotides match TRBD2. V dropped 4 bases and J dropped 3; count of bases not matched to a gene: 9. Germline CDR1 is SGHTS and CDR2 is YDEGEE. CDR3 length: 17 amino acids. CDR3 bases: TGTGCCAGCAGCCCGACTAGCGGGAGATGGAGTACAGATACGCAGTATTTT. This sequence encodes CASSPTSGRWSTDTQYF.

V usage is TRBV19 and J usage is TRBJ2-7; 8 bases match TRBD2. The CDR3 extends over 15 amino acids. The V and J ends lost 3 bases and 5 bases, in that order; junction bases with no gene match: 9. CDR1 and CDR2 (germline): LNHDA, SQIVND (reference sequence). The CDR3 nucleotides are TGTGCCAGTAGTATCACGGGGGGGTTCTTGCACGAGCAGTACTTC. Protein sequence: CASSITGGFLHEQYF.

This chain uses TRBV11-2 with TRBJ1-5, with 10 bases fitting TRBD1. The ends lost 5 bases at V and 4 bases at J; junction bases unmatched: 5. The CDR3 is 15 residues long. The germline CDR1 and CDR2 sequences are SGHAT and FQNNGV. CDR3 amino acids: CASSAPGQGNQPQHF. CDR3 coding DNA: TGTGCCAGCAGCGCCCCGGGACAGGGGAATCAGCCCCAGCATTTT.

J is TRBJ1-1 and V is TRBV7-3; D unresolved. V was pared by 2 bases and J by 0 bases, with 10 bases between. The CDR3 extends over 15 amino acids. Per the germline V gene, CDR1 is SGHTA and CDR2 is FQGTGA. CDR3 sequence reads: CASSLVAGLNTEAFF. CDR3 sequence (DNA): TGTGCCAGCAGCTTAGTGGCAGGCTTGAACACTGAAGCTTTCTTT.